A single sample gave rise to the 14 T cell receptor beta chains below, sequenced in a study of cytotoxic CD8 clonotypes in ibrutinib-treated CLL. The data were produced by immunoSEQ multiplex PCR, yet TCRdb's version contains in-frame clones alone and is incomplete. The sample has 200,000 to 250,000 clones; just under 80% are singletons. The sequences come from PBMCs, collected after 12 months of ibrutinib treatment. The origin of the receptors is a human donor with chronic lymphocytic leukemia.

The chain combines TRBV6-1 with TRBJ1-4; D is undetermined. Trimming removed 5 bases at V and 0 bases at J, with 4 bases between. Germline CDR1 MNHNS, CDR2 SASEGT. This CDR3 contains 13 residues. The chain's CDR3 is CASSFTTNEKLFF. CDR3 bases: TGTGCCAGCAGTTTCACAACTAATGAAAAACTGTTTTTT.

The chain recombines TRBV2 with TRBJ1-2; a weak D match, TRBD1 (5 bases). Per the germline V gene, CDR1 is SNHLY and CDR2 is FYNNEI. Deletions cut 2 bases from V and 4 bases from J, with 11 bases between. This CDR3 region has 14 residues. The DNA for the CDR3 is TGTGCCAGCAGTGAATGGCGGGACGGCTATGGCTACACCTTC. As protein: CASSEWRDGYGYTF.

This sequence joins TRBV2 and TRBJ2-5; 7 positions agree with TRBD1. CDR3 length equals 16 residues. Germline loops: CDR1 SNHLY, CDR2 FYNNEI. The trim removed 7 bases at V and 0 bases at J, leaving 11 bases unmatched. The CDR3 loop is CASTGQAPSYQETQYF. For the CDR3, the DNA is TGTGCCAGCACCGGACAGGCTCCATCGTACCAAGAGACCCAGTACTTC.

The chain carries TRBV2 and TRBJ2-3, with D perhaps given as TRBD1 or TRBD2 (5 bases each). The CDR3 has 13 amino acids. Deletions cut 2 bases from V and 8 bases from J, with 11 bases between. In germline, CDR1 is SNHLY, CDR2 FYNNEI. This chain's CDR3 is CASSEWGRGTQYF. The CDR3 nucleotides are TGTGCCAGCAGTGAATGGGGCCGGGGTACGCAGTATTTT. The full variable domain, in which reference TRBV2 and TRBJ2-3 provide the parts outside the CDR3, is EPEVTQTPSHQVTQMGQEVILRCVPISNHLYFYWYRQILGQKVEFLVSFYNNEISEKSEIFDDQFSVERPDGSNFTLKIRSTKLEDSAMYFCASSEWGRGTQYFGPGTRLTVL.

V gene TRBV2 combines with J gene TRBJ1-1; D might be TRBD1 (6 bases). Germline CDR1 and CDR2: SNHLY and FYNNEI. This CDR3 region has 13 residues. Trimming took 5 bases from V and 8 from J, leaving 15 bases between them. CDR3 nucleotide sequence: TGTGCCAGCAGTACTTCAGAAGGGGGAGAAGCTTTCTTT. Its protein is CASSTSEGGEAFF.

CDR3 coding DNA: TGCAGTGGAGGGGGTTACCAATACACCTTC. It is translated as CSGGGYQYTF. The genes are TRBV20-1 and TRBJ1-2; a weak D match, TRBD1 (6 bases). CDR1 DFQATT and CDR2 SNEGSKA come from the germline V gene (reference sequence). The CDR3 contains 10 residues. V was cut by 7 bases and J by 11 bases, with 14 bases left in between.

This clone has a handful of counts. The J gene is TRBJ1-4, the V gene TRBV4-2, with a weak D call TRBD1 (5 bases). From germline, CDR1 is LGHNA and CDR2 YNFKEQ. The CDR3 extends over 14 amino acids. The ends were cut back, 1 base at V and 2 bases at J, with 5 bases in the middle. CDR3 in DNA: TGTGCCAGCAGCCAAGGGGGGACTAATGAAAAACTGTTTTTT. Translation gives CASSQGGTNEKLFF.

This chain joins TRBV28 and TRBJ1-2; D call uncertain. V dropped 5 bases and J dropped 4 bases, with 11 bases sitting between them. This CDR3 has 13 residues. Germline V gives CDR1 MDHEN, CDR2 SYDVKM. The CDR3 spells CASSTQLGYGYTF. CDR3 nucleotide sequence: TGTGCCAGCAGTACTCAATTGGGCTATGGCTACACCTTC.

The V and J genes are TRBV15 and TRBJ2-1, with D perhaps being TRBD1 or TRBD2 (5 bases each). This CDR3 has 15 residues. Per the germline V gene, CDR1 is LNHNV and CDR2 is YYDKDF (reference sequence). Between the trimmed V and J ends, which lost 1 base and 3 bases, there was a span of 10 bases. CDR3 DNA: TGTGCCACCAGCAGAGGAAGAGGGGTCTACAATGAGCAGTTCTTC. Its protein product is CATSRGRGVYNEQFF.

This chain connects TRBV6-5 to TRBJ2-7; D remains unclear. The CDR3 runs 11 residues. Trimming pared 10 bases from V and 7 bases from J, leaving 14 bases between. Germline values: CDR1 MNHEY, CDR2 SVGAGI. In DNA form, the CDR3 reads TGTGCCATCGAATGGAAAGGGGAGCAGTACTTC. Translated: CAIEWKGEQYF.

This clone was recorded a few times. Here the CDR3 DNA reads TGTGCCAGCAGTGAGGGGGCGGGAGCGGCTGATACGCAGTATTTT. Translated, it gives CASSEGAGAADTQYF. The V and J genes are TRBV2 and TRBJ2-3; possible D gene TRBD2, 7 bases. The CDR3 has 15 amino acids. V was pared by 3 bases and J by 6 bases, with 16 bases between. Germline values: CDR1 SNHLY, CDR2 FYNNEI.

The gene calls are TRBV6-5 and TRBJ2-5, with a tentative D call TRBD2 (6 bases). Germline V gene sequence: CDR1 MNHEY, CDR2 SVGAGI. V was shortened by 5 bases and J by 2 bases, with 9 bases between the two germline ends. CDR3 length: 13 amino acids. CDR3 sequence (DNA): TGTGCCAGCAGTCATCGGGGGCAAGAGACCCAGTACTTC. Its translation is CASSHRGQETQYF.

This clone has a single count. In nucleotides, the CDR3 is TGTGCCAGCAGTTTATTCGGGTTCGGGGGAGGAGAGACCCAGTACTTC. Residues: CASSLFGFGGGETQYF. The V gene is TRBV27, the J gene TRBJ2-5; D perhaps matches TRBD2 (6 bases). This CDR3 is built from 16 residues. Trimming removed 1 base from V and 4 bases from J, with 16 bases in between. Germline CDR1 reads MNHEY; CDR2 reads SMNVEV (reference sequence).

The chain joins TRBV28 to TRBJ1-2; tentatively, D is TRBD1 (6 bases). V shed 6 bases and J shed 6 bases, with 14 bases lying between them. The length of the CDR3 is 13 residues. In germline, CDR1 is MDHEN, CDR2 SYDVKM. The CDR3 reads CASRPVGADGYTF. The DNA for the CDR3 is TGTGCCAGCAGGCCAGTGGGGGCGGATGGCTACACCTTC.